This T cell receptor (beta chain) appears in the sequencing data of a study of T cell responses to AZD1222 COVID-19 vaccine. Study-level results: Rises in breadth and depth of Spike-specific TCRs came after two AZD1222 doses. Spike as a whole was targeted by vaccine-associated CD4 TCRs, dominant at 160-218 and 743-854.

Profiled with immunoSEQ multiplex PCR; TCRdb holds only in-frame clones, not every one. The sample records 95,000 to 130,000 clones, 70% to 90% being singletons. Germline loops: CDR1 SNHLY, CDR2 FYNNEI. V was pared by 10 bases and J by 3 bases, with 9 bases of the junction left unmatched. CDR3 length: 13 amino acids. To note about this clone: The antigen is undetermined.

The source is an adult in good health. The sequences come from peripheral blood, collected on day 0 of MenACWY control vaccination. This chain joins TRBV2 and TRBJ2-7; 7 nucleotides line up with TRBD1. CDR3 amino acids: CATTRDRDYEQYF. The CDR3 DNA reads TGTGCCACCACACGGGACAGAGACTACGAGCAGTACTTC.